The clone carrying this T cell receptor beta chain has a single count. The antigen remains undetermined. Using immunoSEQ multiplex PCR, the repertoire was profiled, and TCRdb retains in-frame clones only, with some absent. Among roughly 15,000 clones listed, 65% to 85% were seen once. This CDR3 is built from 16 residues. Germline V lookup: CDR1 SGHRS, CDR2 YFSETQ. V was shortened by 0 bases and J by 1 base, with 13 bases between the two germline ends. This entry comes from a study of PD-1 blockade in mismatch repair-deficient tumors. The overall study: Patients had approximately 11 mismatch repair-deficient cancer types and were previously treated and progressing. Findings and limits, study-wide: Tumor-resident clones, often undetectable pretreatment in blood, expanded then contracted after pembrolizumab.

The sequence derives from an adult with mismatch repair-deficient cancer. Sample: PBMCs, taken 4 weeks after starting pembrolizumab. The chain carries TRBV5-1 and TRBJ2-5; tentatively, D is TRBD2 (6 bases). This chain's CDR3 is CASSLGLGAGQETQYF. In nucleotides, the CDR3 is TGCGCCAGCAGCTTGGGGTTGGGAGCGGGCCAAGAGACCCAGTACTTC.